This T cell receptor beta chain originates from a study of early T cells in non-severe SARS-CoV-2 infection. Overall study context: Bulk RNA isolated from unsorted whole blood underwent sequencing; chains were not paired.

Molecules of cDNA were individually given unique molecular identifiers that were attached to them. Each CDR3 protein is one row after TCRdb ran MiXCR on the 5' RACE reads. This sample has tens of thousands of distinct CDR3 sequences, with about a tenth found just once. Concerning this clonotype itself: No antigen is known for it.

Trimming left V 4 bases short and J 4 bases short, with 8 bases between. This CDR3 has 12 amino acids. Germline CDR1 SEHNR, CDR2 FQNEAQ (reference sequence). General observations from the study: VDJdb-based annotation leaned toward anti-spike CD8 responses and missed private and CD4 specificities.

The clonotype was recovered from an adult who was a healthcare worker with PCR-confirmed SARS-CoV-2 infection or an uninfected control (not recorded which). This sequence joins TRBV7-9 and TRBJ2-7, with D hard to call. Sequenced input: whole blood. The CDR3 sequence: CASSSPSYEQYF. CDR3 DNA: TGTGCCAGCAGCTCCCCCTCATACGAGCAGTACTTC.